The clone carrying this TCR beta chain came up once. The sample comes from a study of blood T cell repertoires in COVID-19. V lost 3 bases and J lost 3, with 5 bases in between. This CDR3 comprises 11 residues. Germline lookup yields CDR1 SQVTM and CDR2 ANQGSEA. The repertoire was sequenced with immunoSEQ multiplex PCR; TCRdb's copy has only in-frame clones and lacks some. The sample contains about 380,000 clones, 85% of which appear only once. The sample taken for sequencing was peripheral blood. The J gene is TRBJ1-2, the V gene TRBV29-1; tentative D call: TRBD1 (5 bases). The clonotype was recovered from a woman between 18 and 29 years old with acute or convalescent COVID-19. The CDR3 here is CSVDRDYGYTF. Written as DNA, the CDR3 is TGCAGCGTTGACAGGGACTATGGCTACACCTTC.